Here is one T cell receptor (beta chain) with its context. The germline gives CDR1 MNHEY, CDR2 SMNVEV (reference sequence). The CDR3 loop spans 13 amino acids. V gave up 2 bases and J gave up 4 bases, with 9 bases separating them. In the original analysis: The assay estimated nucleated cells by amplifying reference gene primers. The assay was immunoSEQ multiplex PCR, and TCRdb's table has in-frame clones only and misses some. V and J calls and clone size come straight from that table; D and trimming were deduced from the DNA. The repertoire holds around 150,000 clones, with roughly four fifths as singletons. The sample originates from a study of blood T cell repertoires in COVID-19. Study in general: Sites across the United States, Italy and Spain contributed samples from acute and convalescent COVID-19. In each case, the material was cDNA or gDNA derived from T cells, B-cell-depleted T cells, or PBMCs.

This clonotype originated in a human donor in a cohort sampled during active COVID-19. V usage is TRBV27 and J usage is TRBJ2-7; a possible D gene is TRBD2 (5 bases). The sample comprised peripheral blood. DNA for the CDR3: TGTGCCAGCAGTTTAGGGTCGGGGTACGAGCAGTACTTC. It is translated as CASSLGSGYEQYF.